This T cell receptor (beta chain) was found in a study of blood T cell repertoires in COVID-19. Data came from immunoSEQ multiplex PCR; TCRdb stores just in-frame clones and leaves some out. Among 400,000 to 550,000 clones listed, about 85% were seen once. The germline CDR1 and CDR2 sequences are LNHDA and SQIVND (reference sequence). The CDR3 runs to 13 residues. Trimming took 1 base from V and 6 from J, leaving 9 bases between them. The sequence was collected from a woman aged 18-30 years with acute COVID-19. The genes are TRBV19 and TRBJ1-2, with a tentative D call TRBD1 (5 bases). The sequenced sample was PBMCs or T cells enriched from blood (not recorded which). The CDR3 DNA reads as TGTGCCAGTAGTATAGGACAGAAGCATGGCTACACCTTC. It yields the protein CASSIGQKHGYTF.